The 3 T cell receptor beta chains in this list originate from one sample, sequenced in a study of OX40 agonist ivuxolimab in advanced cancers. Repertoires were generated with immunoSEQ multiplex PCR, while TCRdb's copy carries only in-frame clones and drops some. In the table there are about 58,000 clones, approximately 90% of which are singletons. Material: CD4+ or CD8+ T cells sorted from blood, obtained in a trial of the OX40 agonist ivuxolimab. All receptors come from an adult with an advanced solid tumor such as melanoma, head and neck, liver or kidney cancer.

The CDR3 loop is CASRDTGELFF. The CDR3 DNA sequence: TGTGCCAGCAGAGACACCGGGGAGCTGTTTTTT. The chain joins TRBV6-6 to TRBJ2-2; D uncertain. CDR1 is MNHNY, CDR2 SVGAGI, per germline (reference sequence). The CDR3 totals 11 residues. V was trimmed by 6 bases and J by 3 bases, leaving 2 bases between them.

The genes are TRBV28 and TRBJ2-1, with 9 positions matching TRBD2. The junction had 2 bases not matched to a gene; V was cut back by 2 bases and J by 3 bases. The CDR3 has 15 amino acids. Germline values: CDR1 MDHEN, CDR2 SYDVKM. The CDR3 nucleotides read TGTGCCAGCAGTTTACTAGCGGGAAACTACAATGAGCAGTTCTTC. It yields the protein CASSLLAGNYNEQFF.

J is TRBJ1-1 and V is TRBV27; 11 positions match TRBD1. Germline CDR1 MNHEY, CDR2 SMNVEV (reference sequence). V shed 2 bases, J shed 4 bases, and the junction held 6 bases outside the gene matches. The CDR3 runs 16 residues. The CDR3 DNA sequence: TGTGCCAGCAGTTTAACTGCCGGGACAGGGGGCACTGAAGCTTTCTTT. Translated: CASSLTAGTGGTEAFF.